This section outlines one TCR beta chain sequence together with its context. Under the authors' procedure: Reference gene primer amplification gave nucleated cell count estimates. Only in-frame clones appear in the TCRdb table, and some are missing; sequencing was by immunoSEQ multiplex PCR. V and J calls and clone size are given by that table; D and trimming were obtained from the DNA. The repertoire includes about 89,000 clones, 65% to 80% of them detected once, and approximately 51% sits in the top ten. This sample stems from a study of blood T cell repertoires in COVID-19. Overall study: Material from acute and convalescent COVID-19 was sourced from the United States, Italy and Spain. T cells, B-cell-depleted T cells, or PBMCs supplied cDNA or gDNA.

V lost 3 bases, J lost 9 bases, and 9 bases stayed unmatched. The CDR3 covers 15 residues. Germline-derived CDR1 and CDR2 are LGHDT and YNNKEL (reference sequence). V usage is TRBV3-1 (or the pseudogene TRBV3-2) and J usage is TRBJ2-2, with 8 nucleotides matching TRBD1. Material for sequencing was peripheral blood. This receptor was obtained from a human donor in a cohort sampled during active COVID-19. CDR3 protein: CASSQIRTGRRELFF. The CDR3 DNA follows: TGTGCCAGCAGCCAGATTAGGACAGGGCGGAGGGAGCTGTTTTTT.